What follows describes a single T cell receptor beta chain. Its target is unknown. This entry belongs to a study of cytomegalovirus exposure and HLA in healthy donors. PCR amplification relied on 60 Vbeta primers (plus 13 Jbeta primers). Only in-frame clones appear in the TCRdb table, and some are missing; sequencing was by immunoSEQ multiplex PCR. The sample consists of under 200,000 clones, under 90% of them appearing once. Study findings and constraints: Several of the most significant clusters appeared, in a later analysis, to be linked to common viral pathogens.

Sequenced input: PBMCs. The origin of this receptor is a male donor in good health and CMV-seronegative.

CDR3 sequence: CASSEQGNYGYTF. The CDR3 bases are TGTGCCAGCAGTGAACAGGGCAACTATGGCTACACCTTC. The chain combines TRBV6-5 with TRBJ1-2, with D possibly being TRBD1 (6 bases). Per germline, CDR1 MNHEY and CDR2 SVGAGI. Trimming removed 5 bases at V and 2 bases at J, with 9 bases between. This CDR3 comprises 13 residues.